Each of the 29 T cell receptor beta chains below was sequenced from the same sample in a study of cytomegalovirus exposure and HLA in healthy donors. Vbeta (60) and Jbeta (13) primers were used in the PCR. TCRdb's copy holds only in-frame clones and misses some; the assay was immunoSEQ multiplex PCR. The data hold more than 70,000 clones, with roughly three quarters observed a single time. Sequenced: PBMCs. The receptors derive from a man aged 35 to 55 in good health and CMV-seronegative.

The gene calls are TRBV11-3 and TRBJ2-7; 9 bases line up with TRBD1. V lost 1 base, J lost 0 bases, and 1 base stayed unmatched. This CDR3 comprises 15 residues. Germline V gives CDR1 SGHNT, CDR2 YENEEA. Here the CDR3 reads CASSLGTGDSYEQYF. The CDR3 DNA reads as TGTGCCAGCAGCTTAGGGACAGGGGACTCCTACGAGCAGTACTTC.

V gene TRBV10-1 combines with J gene TRBJ2-3; TRBD2 aligns across 8 bases. The junction had 0 bases not matched to a gene; V was cut back by 6 bases and J by 4 bases. The CDR3 spans 12 residues. Germline values: CDR1 WNHNN, CDR2 SYGVQD (reference sequence). Here the CDR3 DNA reads TGCGCCAGCAGACTAGCGGCAGATACGCAGTATTTT. Protein sequence: CASRLAADTQYF.

The rearrangement joins TRBV9 to TRBJ1-1; D possibly corresponds to TRBD1 (6 bases). The CDR3 spans 13 residues. Trimming cost V 0 bases and J 3 bases, with 6 bases left between them. The germline gives CDR1 SGDLS, CDR2 YYNGEE. CDR3 bases: TGTGCCAGCAGCGTAGACAGGGACACTGAAGCTTTCTTT. Its protein product is CASSVDRDTEAFF.

This chain links TRBV19 with TRBJ1-5; TRBD1 agrees at 7 bases. CDR1 and CDR2 (germline): LNHDA, SQIVND (reference sequence). V shed 2 bases and J 2 bases; nucleotides not matched to a gene: 15. This CDR3 spans 19 amino acids. The CDR3 region has the DNA TGTGCCAGTAGTATAAAACAGGGGTGGGACCATAGGGGCAATCAGCCCCAGCATTTT. Its protein is CASSIKQGWDHRGNQPQHF.

CDR3 sequence reads: CASSPERGQETQYF. CDR3 DNA: TGTGCCAGTAGTCCCGAGCGGGGACAAGAGACCCAGTACTTC. This sequence joins TRBV19 and TRBJ2-5; 7 bases are shared with TRBD2. The CDR3 has 14 residues. Looked up from germline, CDR1 is LNHDA and CDR2 is SQIVND (reference sequence). With V trimmed by 5 bases and J by 2 bases, 5 bases remained unmatched.

Only a few counts were recorded for this clone. V gene TRBV30 combines with J gene TRBJ1-1; 9 bases align to TRBD1. Germline-derived CDR1 and CDR2 are GTSNPN and SVGIG (reference sequence). Trimming took 6 bases from V and 4 from J; bases not matched to a gene: 6. The CDR3 runs to 13 residues. The CDR3 here is CACPRQGVTEAFF. The CDR3 DNA sequence: TGTGCCTGCCCACGACAGGGGGTCACTGAAGCTTTCTTT. The full variable domain, with the rest looked up from reference TRBV30 and TRBJ1-1, is SQTIHQWPATLVQPVGSPLSLECTVEGTSNPNLYWYRQAAGRGLQLLFYSVGIGQISSEVPQNLSASRPQDRQFILSSKKLLLSDSGFYLCACPRQGVTEAFFGQGTRLTVV.

V is TRBV5-1 and J is TRBJ1-1; maybe TRBD1 (5 bases). CDR1 and CDR2 from the germline V gene are SGHRS and YFSETQ. The CDR3 consists of 16 residues. V gave up 0 bases and J gave up 0 bases, with 12 bases separating them. This CDR3 reads CASSLEQASMNTEAFF. CDR3 nucleotide sequence: TGCGCCAGCAGCTTGGAACAGGCTTCGATGAACACTGAAGCTTTCTTT.

V usage is TRBV27 and J usage is TRBJ2-7, with TRBD2 as a possible D gene (5 bases). This CDR3 is 15 amino acids long. V was shortened by 0 bases and J by 3 bases, with 12 bases between the two germline ends. Germline V gene sequence: CDR1 MNHEY, CDR2 SMNVEV (reference sequence). The DNA for the CDR3 is TGTGCCAGCAGTTTATCGGATCCAGAGGGCTACGAGCAGTACTTC. Encoded protein: CASSLSDPEGYEQYF.

This clone was detected only a few times. This chain joins TRBV14 and TRBJ2-2; 10 bases map to TRBD2. Germline V gene data show CDR1 as SGHDN and CDR2 as FVKESK. With V trimmed by 0 bases and J by 4 bases, 8 bases remained unmatched. The CDR3 contains 18 residues. The CDR3 DNA sequence: TGTGCCAGCAGCCAAGAAAGACTAGCGGGCTCAACCACCGGGGAGCTGTTTTTT. This translates into CASSQERLAGSTTGELFF.

This chain's CDR3 is CASSLWTRRETQYF. The CDR3 DNA reads TGCGCCAGCAGCCTTTGGACTAGAAGAGAGACCCAGTACTTC. The chain employs TRBV5-1 and TRBJ2-5; 7 positions agree with TRBD2. Trimming at V came to 4 bases and at J to 4 bases, leaving 7 bases not matched to a gene. CDR3 size: 14 residues. Per germline, CDR1 SGHRS and CDR2 YFSETQ. The entire variable domain, with the rest obtained from reference TRBV5-1 and TRBJ2-5, is as follows: KAGVTQTPRYLIKTRGQQVTLSCSPISGHRSVSWYQQTPGQGLQFLFEYFSETQRNKGNFPGRFSGRQFSNSRSEMNVSTLELGDSALYLCASSLWTRRETQYFGPGTRLLVL.

The chain carries TRBV6-1 and TRBJ1-2; 7 nucleotides line up with TRBD1. Per the germline V gene, CDR1 is MNHNS and CDR2 is SASEGT. The junction had 6 bases not matched to a gene; V was cut back by 3 bases and J by 8 bases. This CDR3 is 13 amino acids long. This CDR3 reads CASSDPRTGGYTF. Written as DNA, the CDR3 is TGTGCCAGCAGTGACCCGAGGACAGGCGGCTACACCTTC.

This clone occurred once. The rearrangement uses TRBV28 and TRBJ2-5, with 10 bases matching TRBD2. Germline CDR1 reads MDHEN; CDR2 reads SYDVKM. V shed 3 bases, J shed 3 bases, and the junction held 4 bases outside the gene matches. The CDR3 extends over 15 amino acids. CDR3: CASSFAGLAEETQYF. The CDR3 coding sequence is TGTGCCAGCAGTTTTGCCGGACTAGCGGAAGAGACCCAGTACTTC.

The chain carries TRBV9 and TRBJ1-5; D ambiguous. Germline values: CDR1 SGDLS, CDR2 YYNGEE. The V end was cut by 0 bases, the J end by 4 bases, with 8 bases between. This CDR3 region has 14 residues. The CDR3 coding sequence is TGTGCCAGCAGCGTAGGTAGGACTAATCAGCCCCAGCATTTT. Amino acids: CASSVGRTNQPQHF.

In regard to this clone: The junction departs from germline at one end; a sequencing error may be responsible. This chain links TRBV7-9 with TRBJ2-7; D is unclear. The CDR3 is made up of 16 amino acids. CDR1 SEHNR and CDR2 FQNEAQ come from the germline V gene (reference sequence). The DNA for the CDR3 is TGTTCCAGCAGCTTAGTAGCAGTGCCTTTTAGGTACGAGCAGTACTTC. As protein: CSSSLVAVPFRYEQYF. Complete variable domain (other parts from reference TRBV7-9 and TRBJ2-7): DTGVSQNPRHKITKRGQNVTFRCDPISEHNRLYWYRQTLGQGPEFLTYFQNEAQLEKSRLLSDRFSAERPKGSFSTLEIQRTEQGDSAMYLCSSSLVAVPFRYEQYFGPGTRLTVT.

The V and J genes are TRBV2 and TRBJ1-2; 8 bases match TRBD1. The CDR3 covers 13 residues. The germline V gene has CDR1 SNHLY and CDR2 FYNNEI. V lost 4 bases and J lost 2; bases outside the gene matches: 0. The CDR3 loop is CASSAGGNYGYTF. In nucleotides, the CDR3 is TGTGCCAGCAGTGCAGGGGGCAACTATGGCTACACCTTC.

This sequence joins TRBV5-8 and TRBJ2-3; no definite D call. This CDR3 spans 12 amino acids. Trimming left V 5 bases short and J 4 bases short, with 8 bases between. Germline CDR1 is SGHTS and CDR2 is YDEGEE. CDR3 DNA sequence: TGTGCCAGCAGGGGCGTCCCAGATACGCAGTATTTT. Translated, it gives CASRGVPDTQYF.

This clone came up a few times. This chain joins TRBV5-1 and TRBJ1-5; TRBD1 might be the D (5 bases). V lost 3 bases, J lost 3 bases, and 13 bases lay in between. Looked up from germline, CDR1 is SGHRS and CDR2 is YFSETQ. The CDR3 runs 15 residues. CDR3 DNA sequence: TGCGCCAGCAGCTCAAACGACAGCTACAATCAGCCCCAGCATTTT. It yields the protein CASSSNDSYNQPQHF.

The chain combines TRBV7-8 with TRBJ2-7, with D possibly being TRBD2 (6 bases). This CDR3 has 15 amino acids. Trimming left V 1 base short and J 0 bases short, with 10 bases between. Germline V lookup: CDR1 SGHVS, CDR2 FQNEAQ. The CDR3 DNA follows: TGTGCCAGCAGCTTAGAAGGCGGGAACTCCTACGAGCAGTACTTC. Amino acids: CASSLEGGNSYEQYF.

The chain couples TRBV4-1 to TRBJ2-7, with TRBD1 matching over 10 bases. V trimming: 0 bases; J trimming: 3 bases; junction bases outside the gene matches: 5. The CDR3 totals 16 residues. Per the germline V gene, CDR1 is MGHRA and CDR2 is YSYEKL. In DNA, the CDR3 is TGCGCCAGCAGCCAAGATGTGACAGGGGGCGTCTACGAGCAGTACTTC. Translated: CASSQDVTGGVYEQYF.

For the CDR3, the DNA is TGTGCCAGCAGTGGTGGGACAGGGGACCAGCCCCAGCATTTT. This sequence encodes CASSGGTGDQPQHF. The chain carries TRBV9 and TRBJ1-5; 10 bases align to TRBD1. The CDR3 has 14 amino acids. Germline-derived CDR1 and CDR2 are SGDLS and YYNGEE. With 5 bases clipped from V and 7 bases from J, the junction kept 6 bases outside the gene matches.

This clone has just a few counts. The rearrangement uses TRBV6-1 and TRBJ2-2; D call uncertain. The V end lost 2 bases, the J end lost 4 bases, and 11 bases lay between the germline ends. CDR1 is MNHNS, CDR2 SASEGT, per germline. The CDR3 sequence is 15 residues long. The CDR3 here is CASSELGQVTGELFF. CDR3 nucleotide sequence: TGTGCCAGCAGTGAATTGGGTCAGGTCACCGGGGAGCTGTTTTTT.

V gene TRBV18 combines with J gene TRBJ1-4; TRBD1 matches at 8 bases. The CDR3 loop spans 16 amino acids. V lost 5 bases and J lost 5; bases outside the gene matches: 10. CDR1 and CDR2 from the germline V gene are KGHSH and LQKENI. The CDR3 spells CASSSISGGGNEKLFF. The CDR3 nucleotides are TGTGCCAGCTCATCAATCTCAGGGGGCGGAAATGAAAAACTGTTTTTT.

The chain recombines TRBV5-1 with TRBJ1-1, with 8 bases matching TRBD1. From germline, CDR1 is SGHRS and CDR2 YFSETQ. With V trimmed by 0 bases and J by 5 bases, 0 bases remained unmatched. The length of the CDR3 is 13 residues. The CDR3 DNA reads TGCGCCAGCAGCTTGGGGGACAGGACTGAAGCTTTCTTT. Translation: CASSLGDRTEAFF. The variable domain in full, with the rest retrieved from reference TRBV5-1 and TRBJ1-1, is KAGVTQTPRYLIKTRGQQVTLSCSPISGHRSVSWYQQTPGQGLQFLFEYFSETQRNKGNFPGRFSGRQFSNSRSEMNVSTLELGDSALYLCASSLGDRTEAFFGQGTRLTVV.

The chain uses TRBV19 and TRBJ1-5, with 10 bases fitting TRBD1. The ends lost 7 bases at V and 5 bases at J; junction bases unmatched: 17. CDR3 size: 18 residues. Per the germline V gene, CDR1 is LNHDA and CDR2 is SQIVND (reference sequence). The CDR3 reads CASTKGQGRGSIDQPQHF. In DNA form, the CDR3 reads TGTGCCAGTACCAAGGGACAGGGGCGCGGATCGATAGATCAGCCCCAGCATTTT. The entire variable domain, with the rest obtained from reference TRBV19 and TRBJ1-5, is as follows: DGGITQSPKYLFRKEGQNVTLSCEQNLNHDAMYWYRQDPGQGLRLIYYSQIVNDFQKGDIAEGYSVSREKKESFPLTVTSAQKNPTAFYLCASTKGQGRGSIDQPQHFGDGTRLSIL.

The count of this clone is one. Here the CDR3 reads CASSIGQHLGDSPLHF. The CDR3 region has the DNA TGTGCCAGCAGCATAGGACAGCACCTAGGGGATTCACCCCTCCACTTT. The V gene is TRBV5-5, the J gene TRBJ1-6, with D tentatively TRBD1 (6 bases). V lost 4 bases and J 8 bases, leaving 19 bases between the germline ends. Per germline, CDR1 SGHKS and CDR2 YYEKEE (reference sequence). This CDR3 is 16 amino acids long. Full variable domain (remainder filled in from reference TRBV5-5 and TRBJ1-6): DAGVTQSPTHLIKTRGQQVTLRCSPISGHKSVSWYQQVLGQGPQFIFQYYEKEERGRGNFPDRFSARQFPNYSSELNVNALLLGDSALYLCASSIGQHLGDSPLHFGNGTRLTVT.

This clone was seen only a few times. The gene calls are TRBV28 and TRBJ2-5, with a tentative D call TRBD2 (7 bases). Germline CDR1 MDHEN, CDR2 SYDVKM. V gave up 11 bases and J gave up 1 base, with 23 bases separating them. CDR3 length equals 16 residues. CDR3 residues: CASTSWGGGLQETQYF. For the CDR3, the DNA is TGTGCCTCCACTTCCTGGGGGGGCGGCCTCCAAGAGACCCAGTACTTC.

In its sample, this clone was seen a few times. This rearrangement joins TRBV4-3 to TRBJ1-1, with D possibly TRBD1 on 6 matching bases. Germline V CDR1 and CDR2: LGHNA, YSLEER. CDR3 size: 17 residues. Trimming removed 0 bases at V and 4 bases at J, with 18 bases between. The CDR3 DNA reads TGCGCCAGCAGCCAAGATTCGGTAGGGCTAGGGGGCACTGAAGCTTTCTTT. Translation: CASSQDSVGLGGTEAFF.

The chain is built from TRBV9 and TRBJ2-3, with 7 bases matching TRBD1. The V segment lost 0 bases and the J segment 3 bases; nucleotides outside the gene matches: 10. This CDR3 region has 17 residues. Germline values: CDR1 SGDLS, CDR2 YYNGEE. CDR3 in DNA: TGTGCCAGCAGCGTAGAACAGGGGAGTATAAGGACAGATACGCAGTATTTT. It specifies CASSVEQGSIRTDTQYF.

Regarding this clone: Germline and junction disagree at one end, which may indicate a read error. The chain joins TRBV7-9 to TRBJ1-4; D is undetermined. In germline, CDR1 is SEHNR, CDR2 FQNEAQ (reference sequence). The CDR3 contains 18 residues. CDR3 residues: CSSSLEVVPGSTNEKLFF. The DNA for the CDR3 is TGTTCCAGCAGCTTAGAAGTAGTCCCGGGGAGCACTAATGAAAAACTGTTTTTT.